These 27 T cell receptor beta chains originate from one sample sequenced in a study of blood T cell repertoires in COVID-19. The protocol was immunoSEQ multiplex PCR, while the TCRdb copy is restricted to in-frame clones and leaves out a portion. The table shows about half a million clones, with approximately 90% occurring only once. Material: PBMCs or T cells enriched from blood (not recorded which). The receptors shown here come from a woman aged 60-75 years who had recovered from COVID-19.

This chain links TRBV3-1 (or the pseudogene TRBV3-2) with TRBJ2-3; maybe TRBD2 (6 bases). The CDR3 extends over 15 amino acids. Deletions cut 2 bases from V and 5 bases from J, with 14 bases between. Germline lookup yields CDR1 LGHDT and CDR2 YNNKEL (reference sequence). The CDR3 DNA reads TGTGCCAGCAGCCAACCGGGACTGGGAGGAGATACGCAGTATTTT. This sequence encodes CASSQPGLGGDTQYF.

V gene TRBV29-1 combines with J gene TRBJ2-3, with unresolved D. The CDR3 sequence is 12 residues long. The germline gives CDR1 SQVTM, CDR2 ANQGSEA. V was cut by 7 bases and J by 2 bases, with 10 bases left in between. CDR3 in amino acids: CSAARSTDTQYF. The CDR3 DNA is TGCAGCGCCGCGAGGTCCACAGATACGCAGTATTTT.

The rearrangement uses TRBV3-1 (or the pseudogene TRBV3-2) and TRBJ2-1; D is possibly TRBD1 (6 bases). CDR1 and CDR2 from the germline V gene are LGHDT and YNNKEL (reference sequence). This CDR3 spans 16 amino acids. The V end was cut by 0 bases, the J end by 3 bases, with 12 bases between. The CDR3 region has the DNA TGTGCCAGCAGCCAAGATGTCGGGACACTCTACAATGAGCAGTTCTTC. Amino acids: CASSQDVGTLYNEQFF.

The genes are TRBV7-6 and TRBJ2-5, with D perhaps TRBD2 (7 bases). This CDR3 comprises 15 residues. Trimming removed 4 bases at V and 6 bases at J, with 18 bases between. The germline CDR1 and CDR2 sequences are SGHVS and FNYEAQ. The CDR3 sequence: CASSSGRGGGQTQYF. For the CDR3, the DNA is TGTGCCAGCAGCTCAGGTCGGGGAGGGGGACAGACCCAGTACTTC.

The chain combines TRBV19 with TRBJ2-3; 10 nucleotides agree with TRBD2. Germline V lookup: CDR1 LNHDA, CDR2 SQIVND (reference sequence). This CDR3 spans 18 amino acids. With V trimmed by 0 bases and J by 6 bases, 12 bases remained unmatched. Here the CDR3 reads CASSIDSVERGGRDTQYF. CDR3 nucleotides: TGTGCCAGTAGTATAGACTCCGTAGAGCGGGGGGGGAGGGATACGCAGTATTTT.

This sequence joins TRBV6-5 and TRBJ2-4; D unresolved. The CDR3 is 13 residues long. Per germline, CDR1 MNHEY and CDR2 SVGAGI. The V end was cut by 8 bases, the J end by 6 bases, with 14 bases between. The CDR3 DNA sequence: TGTGCCAGCTCTCCCTTCGGTGGAAACATTCAGTACTTC. It specifies CASSPFGGNIQYF.

This clone showed up just once. The genes are TRBV2 and TRBJ1-3; D not certain. V lost 5 bases and J 0 bases, leaving 8 bases between the germline ends. Germline lookup yields CDR1 SNHLY and CDR2 FYNNEI. This CDR3 region has 14 residues. The CDR3 loop is CASSQRISGNTIYF. The CDR3 nucleotides are TGTGCCAGCAGTCAGCGAATCTCTGGAAACACCATATATTTT.

The V call is TRBV13, the J call TRBJ1-6; TRBD1 might be the D (5 bases). CDR3 length equals 12 residues. Trimming took 3 bases from V and 13 from J, leaving 10 bases between them. The germline CDR1 and CDR2 sequences are PRHDT and FYEKMQ (reference sequence). The CDR3 spells CASSFPGGPLHF. As DNA, the CDR3 is TGTGCCAGCAGCTTTCCCGGGGGTCCCCTCCACTTT. The full variable domain, with the rest looked up from reference TRBV13 and TRBJ1-6, is AAGVIQSPRHLIKEKRETATLKCYPIPRHDTVYWYQQGPGQDPQFLISFYEKMQSDKGSIPDRFSAQQFSDYHSELNMSSLELGDSALYFCASSFPGGPLHFGNGTRLTVT.

The chain combines TRBV5-1 with TRBJ2-2, with TRBD1 as a possible D gene (6 bases). Germline V gene data show CDR1 as SGHRS and CDR2 as YFSETQ. This CDR3 comprises 16 residues. V was cut by 1 base and J by 4 bases, with 14 bases left in between. The CDR3 spells CASSLSAGVSTGELFF. The CDR3 DNA sequence: TGCGCCAGCAGCTTGAGTGCAGGGGTTAGCACCGGGGAGCTGTTTTTT.

The chain carries TRBV10-3 and TRBJ2-3; 7 bases map to TRBD1. V shed 6 bases, J shed 2 bases, and the junction held 5 bases outside the gene matches. Germline CDR1 is ENHRY and CDR2 is SYGVKD. The CDR3 has 14 amino acids. The CDR3 coding sequence is TGTGCCATCAGACCGGGACAGCACACAGATACGCAGTATTTT. Translating it yields CAIRPGQHTDTQYF.

This chain connects TRBV4-1 to TRBJ2-3, with 9 bases identical to TRBD2. V trimming: 8 bases; J trimming: 4 bases; junction bases outside the gene matches: 10. CDR3 length equals 15 residues. Germline V lookup: CDR1 MGHRA, CDR2 YSYEKL. The CDR3 DNA reads TGCGCCAGCGCGGGGGGGCCTTATTCGGCAGATACGCAGTATTTT. This gives the protein CASAGGPYSADTQYF.

The chain employs TRBV27 and TRBJ1-1; maybe TRBD1 (5 bases). Germline CDR1 reads MNHEY; CDR2 reads SMNVEV (reference sequence). The CDR3 extends over 14 amino acids. V lost 0 bases, J lost 5 bases, and 10 bases lay in between. Here the CDR3 DNA reads TGTGCCAGCAGTTTATCCCAGGGAGGGACTGAAGCTTTCTTT. This sequence encodes CASSLSQGGTEAFF.

V usage is TRBV5-1 and J usage is TRBJ1-1; TRBD1 might be the D (6 bases). V lost 5 bases to trimming and J lost 1 base, with 15 bases between them. The CDR3 has 15 residues. Germline V gene data show CDR1 as SGHRS and CDR2 as YFSETQ. The CDR3 loop reads CASSGRGQKNTEAFF. CDR3 nucleotides: TGCGCCAGCAGTGGGCGGGGGCAGAAGAACACTGAAGCTTTCTTT.

The chain links TRBV19 to TRBJ1-3; 8 nucleotides match TRBD1. This CDR3 region has 16 residues. Germline trimming cut 6 bases from V and 4 bases from J; bases unmatched to any gene: 11. Germline V gives CDR1 LNHDA, CDR2 SQIVND (reference sequence). CDR3 coding DNA: TGTGCCAGTAGCCCCAGGGGGCCACAAGACGGAAACACCATATATTTT. It is translated as CASSPRGPQDGNTIYF.

The gene calls are TRBV5-8 and TRBJ2-5; D is unresolved. The CDR3 has 14 amino acids. Deletions cut 1 base from V and 1 base from J, with 8 bases between. Per germline, CDR1 SGHTS and CDR2 YDEGEE. The CDR3 is CASSLSVSQETQYF. CDR3 nucleotide sequence: TGTGCCAGCAGCTTGTCGGTGTCCCAAGAGACCCAGTACTTC.

In DNA, the CDR3 is TGTGCCAGCGGAGGGACAGGCAAAAACATTCAGTACTTC. Amino acids: CASGGTGKNIQYF. This chain uses TRBV2 with TRBJ2-4, with 8 bases matching TRBD1. This CDR3 region has 13 residues. V was clipped by 8 bases and J by 3 bases; unmatched bases: 3. From germline, CDR1 is SNHLY and CDR2 FYNNEI.

V gene TRBV27 combines with J gene TRBJ1-1, with TRBD1 as a possible D gene (5 bases). Deletions cut 2 bases from V and 0 bases from J, with 7 bases between. The CDR3 is 14 residues long. Looked up from germline, CDR1 is MNHEY and CDR2 is SMNVEV (reference sequence). As DNA, the CDR3 is TGTGCCAGCAGTTTAGGGGGGATGAACACTGAAGCTTTCTTT. Its translation: CASSLGGMNTEAFF.

The rearrangement uses TRBV3-1 (or the pseudogene TRBV3-2) and TRBJ1-1, with D possibly matching TRBD1 (5 bases). CDR3 length: 14 residues. V lost 4 bases and J lost 1, with 10 bases in between. CDR1 is LGHDT and CDR2 is YNNKEL in the germline V gene (reference sequence). CDR3 sequence: CASSLSGSNTEAFF. In nucleotides, the CDR3 is TGTGCCAGCAGCCTCTCAGGGTCGAACACTGAAGCTTTCTTT.

The rearrangement joins TRBV5-1 to TRBJ1-2; 8 nucleotides line up with TRBD1. The CDR3 has 13 amino acids. Looked up from germline, CDR1 is SGHRS and CDR2 is YFSETQ. V lost 1 base, J lost 6 bases, and 2 bases stayed unmatched. The CDR3 loop reads CASSLRTGHGYTF. In DNA, the CDR3 is TGCGCCAGCAGCTTGAGGACAGGGCATGGCTACACCTTC.

This clone appeared once. The rearrangement links TRBV6-5 to TRBJ1-6; D is undetermined. V lost 5 bases and J 3 bases, leaving 2 bases between the germline ends. Germline V gene lookup returns CDR1 MNHEY and CDR2 SVGAGI. This CDR3 spans 12 amino acids. CDR3 DNA sequence: TGTGCCAGCAGTCGCTATAATTCACCCCTCCACTTT. This encodes CASSRYNSPLHF.

The table lists this clone with a count of one. The gene calls are TRBV6-4 and TRBJ2-1; a possible D gene is TRBD2 (6 bases). The V gene lost 2 bases and the J gene lost 1 base, with 9 bases spanning the gap. The CDR3 covers 15 residues. Germline V gene lookup returns CDR1 MRHNA and CDR2 SNTAGT. The CDR3 protein is CASSDQGGSYNEQFF. The CDR3 bases are TGTGCCAGCAGTGACCAGGGAGGTTCCTACAATGAGCAGTTCTTC.

The chain uses TRBV30 and TRBJ1-1; TRBD1 matches 8 bases. The junction had 7 bases not matched to a gene; V was cut back by 5 bases and J by 5 bases. The length of the CDR3 is 13 residues. The germline gives CDR1 GTSNPN, CDR2 SVGIG (reference sequence). CDR3 region: CAWDLTGGTEAFF. DNA for the CDR3: TGTGCCTGGGATCTTACAGGGGGGACTGAAGCTTTCTTT.

V and J are TRBV5-1 and TRBJ2-1; 8 bases fit TRBD1. This CDR3 region has 19 residues. Looked up from germline, CDR1 is SGHRS and CDR2 is YFSETQ. The J segment lost 6 bases and the V segment lost 4 bases, leaving 21 bases of the junction unmatched. This CDR3 reads CASSRWPGGYEGHGNEQFF. CDR3 sequence (DNA): TGCGCCAGCAGCCGTTGGCCAGGGGGCTACGAGGGCCATGGCAATGAGCAGTTCTTC.

The chain recombines TRBV19 with TRBJ2-3, with D tentatively TRBD1 (6 bases). The germline CDR1 and CDR2 sequences are LNHDA and SQIVND (reference sequence). Trimming took 6 bases from V and 3 from J, leaving 16 bases between them. The CDR3 runs to 15 residues. CDR3 DNA: TGTGCCAGTAGCTTTACAGGGATGAGTACAGATACGCAGTATTTT. Its protein is CASSFTGMSTDTQYF.

The V and J genes are TRBV6-7 and TRBJ2-7; possible D gene TRBD1, 7 bases. TRBV6-7 carries the ORF label, with uncertain function. The CDR3 totals 14 residues. Deletions cut 6 bases from V and 2 bases from J, with 14 bases between. The CDR3 DNA reads as TGTGCCAGCAGGCCGACAGGGAGGACCTACGAGCAGTACTTC. Protein: CASRPTGRTYEQYF.

The chain combines TRBV4-1 with TRBJ2-3; 10 nucleotides align to TRBD2. Trimming removed 2 bases from V and 1 base from J; junction bases left unmatched: 3. Germline-derived CDR1 and CDR2 are MGHRA and YSYEKL. This CDR3 region has 16 residues. The CDR3 reads CASSQRTSGGTDTQYF. The CDR3 bases are TGCGCCAGCAGCCAAAGGACTAGCGGCGGCACAGATACGCAGTATTTT.

Of note for this clone: The sample has other DNA sequences that encode this CDR3 too. The V gene is TRBV5-1, the J gene TRBJ1-3; D remains ambiguous. Trimming cost V 2 bases and J 4 bases, with 7 bases left between them. CDR1 SGHRS and CDR2 YFSETQ come from the germline V gene. The CDR3 loop spans 13 amino acids. The CDR3 loop is CASSLTAGNTIYF. The CDR3 DNA is TGCGCCAGCAGCTTAACAGCCGGAAACACCATATATTTT.